This T cell receptor beta chain was profiled in a study of OX40 agonist ivuxolimab in advanced cancers. The overall study: Dose-escalation patients' cancers were hepatocellular carcinoma, melanoma, renal cell or head and neck cancer. Findings and caveats of the study: Relative to CD4+, CD8+ T cells held more expanded clones on average.

Assay used: immunoSEQ multiplex PCR; TCRdb lists only in-frame clones, some missing. The sample lists 65,000 to 95,000 clones; over 70% were seen once. As regards this clone: Antigen: not known.

Any history of autoimmune disease or systemic immunosuppression disqualified patients. The starting material was CD4+ or CD8+ T cells sorted from blood, obtained in a trial of the OX40 agonist ivuxolimab. This clonotype originated in an adult with an advanced solid tumor such as melanoma, head and neck, liver or kidney cancer.

For the CDR3, the DNA is TGTGCCAGCAGCTTAGCAAGGGGGCGGTCACCCCTCCACTTT. Its protein is CASSLARGRSPLHF. This chain links TRBV7-2 with TRBJ1-6; 7 nucleotides match TRBD1. The junction had 3 bases not matched to a gene; V was cut back by 0 bases and J by 10 bases. The CDR3 runs 14 residues. The germline V gene has CDR1 SGHTA and CDR2 FQGNSA.